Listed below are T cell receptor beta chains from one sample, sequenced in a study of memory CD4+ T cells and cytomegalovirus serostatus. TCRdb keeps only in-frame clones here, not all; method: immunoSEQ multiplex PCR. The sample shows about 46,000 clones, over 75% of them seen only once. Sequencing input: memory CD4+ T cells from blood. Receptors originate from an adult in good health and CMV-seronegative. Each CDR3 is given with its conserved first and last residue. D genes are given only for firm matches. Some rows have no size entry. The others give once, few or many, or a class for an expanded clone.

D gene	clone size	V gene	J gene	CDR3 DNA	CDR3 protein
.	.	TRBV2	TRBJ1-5	TGTGCCAGCAGTGATAGCAATCAGCCCCAGCATTTT	CASSDSNQPQHF
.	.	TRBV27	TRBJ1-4	TGTGCCAGCAGTTTATCGAACAGTCCTAATGAAAAACTGTTTTTT	CASSLSNSPNEKLFF
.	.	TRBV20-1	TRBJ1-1	TGCAGTGGCGGGACCAACACTGAAGCTTTCTTT	CSGGTNTEAFF
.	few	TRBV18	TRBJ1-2	TGTGCCAGCTCACCACGGATGGAAGGCTACACCTTC	CASSPRMEGYTF
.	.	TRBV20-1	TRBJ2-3	TGCAGTGCTAGACTCGGGGGCACGCAGTATTTT	CSARLGGTQYF
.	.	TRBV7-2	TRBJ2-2	TGTGCCAGCAGCGTGGTTCTGGGGGACACCGGGGAGCTGTTTTTT	CASSVVLGDTGELFF
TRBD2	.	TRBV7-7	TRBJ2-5	TGTGCTAGCAGCCAAGGACTAGCGGGTCCCGAGACCCAGTACTTC	CASSQGLAGPETQYF
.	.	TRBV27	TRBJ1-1	TGTGCCAGCAGTTTACACAGGGTGGGGAACACTGAAGCTTTCTTT	CASSLHRVGNTEAFF
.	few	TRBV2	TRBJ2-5	TGTGCCAGCAGCCAACTAGTGCAGGAGACCCAGTACTTC	CASSQLVQETQYF
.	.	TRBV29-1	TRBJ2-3	TGCAGCGTTCAGAGTGTCACAGATACGCAGTATTTT	CSVQSVTDTQYF
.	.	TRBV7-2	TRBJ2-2	TGTGCCAGCAGCTCTAGACAGTCCGGGGAGCTGTTTTTT	CASSSRQSGELFF
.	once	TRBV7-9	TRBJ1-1	TGTGCCAGCAGCCTGGACAGTATGAGCACTGAAGCTTTCTTT	CASSLDSMSTEAFF
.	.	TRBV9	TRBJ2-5	TGTGCCAGCAGCGCGACAGGTTTTGGTCAAGAGACCCAGTACTTC	CASSATGFGQETQYF
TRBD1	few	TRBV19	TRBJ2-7	TGTGCCAGTAGTAGGGGTCGGACAGGGTCGAACGAGCAGTACTTC	CASSRGRTGSNEQYF
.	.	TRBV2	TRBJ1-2	TGTGCCAGCAGCCCTAACAGGGCCCCGCTCTATGGCTACACCTTC	CASSPNRAPLYGYTF
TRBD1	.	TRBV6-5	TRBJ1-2	TGTGCCAGCAGTTACACGACAGGGACCAACTATGGCTACACCTTC	CASSYTTGTNYGYTF
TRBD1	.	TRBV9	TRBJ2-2	TGTGCCAGCAGCGTAACGACAGGGGGATTAGGGGAGCTGTTTTTT	CASSVTTGGLGELFF
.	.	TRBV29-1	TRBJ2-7	TGCAGCGTTGGGGGGTTAGGGCCCTCCTACGAGCAGTACTTC	CSVGGLGPSYEQYF
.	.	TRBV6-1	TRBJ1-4	TGTGCCAGCAGTGAGGGGCTGGGGGGCACTAATGAAAAACTGTTTTTT	CASSEGLGGTNEKLFF
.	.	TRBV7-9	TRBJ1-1	TGTGCCAGCAGCCGCGACAGGATAAATACTGAAGCTTTCTTT	CASSRDRINTEAFF
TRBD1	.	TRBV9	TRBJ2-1	TGTGCCAGCAGCTCAGCGTGGGTCGACAGGGCGGACGGGCAGTTCTTC	CASSSAWVDRADGQFF
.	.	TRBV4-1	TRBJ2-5	TGCGCCAGCAGCCAAGAAAGGGTATGGGAGACCCAGTACTTC	CASSQERVWETQYF
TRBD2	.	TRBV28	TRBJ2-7	TGTGCCAGCAGGGAAGGGAGCGGGGGTTACGAGCAGTACTTC	CASREGSGGYEQYF